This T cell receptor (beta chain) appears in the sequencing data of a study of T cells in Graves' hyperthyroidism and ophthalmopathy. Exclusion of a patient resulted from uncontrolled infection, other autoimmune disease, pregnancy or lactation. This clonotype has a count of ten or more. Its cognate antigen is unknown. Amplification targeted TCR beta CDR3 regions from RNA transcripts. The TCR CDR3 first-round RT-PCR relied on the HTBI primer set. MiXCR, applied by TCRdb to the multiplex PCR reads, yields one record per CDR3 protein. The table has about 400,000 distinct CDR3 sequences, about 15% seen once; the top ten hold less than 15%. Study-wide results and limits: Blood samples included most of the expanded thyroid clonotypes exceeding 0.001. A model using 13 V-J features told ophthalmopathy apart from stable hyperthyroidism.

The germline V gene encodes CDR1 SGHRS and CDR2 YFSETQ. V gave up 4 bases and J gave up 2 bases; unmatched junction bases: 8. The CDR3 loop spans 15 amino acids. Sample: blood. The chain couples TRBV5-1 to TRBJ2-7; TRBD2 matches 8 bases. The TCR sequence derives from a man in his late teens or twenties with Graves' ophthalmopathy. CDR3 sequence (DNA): TGCGCCAGCAGCCCGGGGGGGCTAGCAACCTACGAGCAGTACTTC. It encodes CASSPGGLATYEQYF.